This T cell receptor beta chain is drawn from a study of shared clonotypes between healthy human individuals. Libraries were prepared by immunoSEQ multiplex PCR; TCRdb keeps only in-frame clonotypes and omits some of them. The profile shows 1.5 million to 2.5 million clones, about 95% of them singletons. As defined, naive CD8 cells were CD45RO-negative and positively selected for CCR7, with terminally differentiated effector memory CD45RA+ cells excluded. This clone was recorded a few times. Looked up from germline, CDR1 is DFQATT and CDR2 is SNEGSKA (reference sequence). Trimming shortened V by 7 bases and J by 3 bases, and 10 bases separated the two germline ends. This CDR3 is 11 amino acids long.

Sequences were obtained from naive CD8+ T cells sorted from blood. The origin of this receptor is a man aged 18 to 29 in good health. The V call is TRBV20-1, the J call TRBJ2-7; D is uncertain. CDR3 DNA: TGCAGTGGCCAGGACCGCTACGAGCAGTACTTC. Its protein is CSGQDRYEQYF.